The clone carrying this TCR beta chain was found a few times. Its specificity is unknown. Mismatch with germline at one junction end may stem from a read error. Germline CDR1 and CDR2: GTSNPN and SVGIG (reference sequence). This CDR3 has 16 residues. These data come from a study of cytomegalovirus exposure and HLA in healthy donors. 13 Jbeta primers and 60 Vbeta primers were used for the PCR. Method: immunoSEQ multiplex PCR; TCRdb's copy keeps in-frame clones and lacks some. The sample has 82,000 or so clones, 10% seen once. Study-wide results and caveats: For most subjects, TCR beta sequences were reported to predict HLA-A and HLA-B alleles with accuracy. TCR sequences were mostly rare, though some public TCRs occurred in many donors.

The sequence derives from a man aged 60 to 75 in good health and CMV-seropositive. The sample comprised PBMCs. The chain recombines TRBV30 with TRBJ2-1; D is unclear. The CDR3 bases are TGTGCCAGGAGTCCCCGATTGGGCCTCTCCTACAATGAGCAGTTCTTC. Its protein product is CARSPRLGLSYNEQFF.